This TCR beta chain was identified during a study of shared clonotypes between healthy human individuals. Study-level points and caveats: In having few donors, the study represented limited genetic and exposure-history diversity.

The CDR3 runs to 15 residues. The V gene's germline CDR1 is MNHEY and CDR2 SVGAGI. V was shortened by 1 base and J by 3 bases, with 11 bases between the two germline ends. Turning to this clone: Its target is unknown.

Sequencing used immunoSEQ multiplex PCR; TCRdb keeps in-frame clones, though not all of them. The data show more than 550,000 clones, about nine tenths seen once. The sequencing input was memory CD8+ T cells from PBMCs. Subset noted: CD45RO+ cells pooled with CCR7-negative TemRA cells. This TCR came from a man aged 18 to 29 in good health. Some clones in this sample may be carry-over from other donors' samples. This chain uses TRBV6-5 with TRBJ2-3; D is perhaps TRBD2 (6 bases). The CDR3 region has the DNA TGTGCCAGCAGTTACTGGGGACGGGGGACAGATACGCAGTATTTT. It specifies CASSYWGRGTDTQYF.